This T cell receptor beta chain stems from a study of identical twins (TCRdb year 2016). About the full investigation: The study deep-sequenced TCR alpha and beta repertoires from monozygotic twins, unrelated adults of various ages and cord blood to test whether fetal clonotypes persist. To rule out contamination, replicate twin experiments were performed at different times with different library preparation protocols.

From the cysteine through the phenylalanine, the CDR3 covers 16 amino acids. Here the CDR3 DNA is all that survives: 48 bases in frame from base 1. Relative to germline, V is 3 bases shorter and J is 0 bases shorter, with 15 bases between their ends. In the germline V gene (reference sequence), CDR1 corresponds to SEHNR and CDR2 to FQNEAQ. About this clonotype itself: Its antigen is unknown. It has no much larger one-base neighbor in the sample; base qualities were not kept.

Every donor in the study was a healthy Caucasian. The twin cohort comprised three pairs of female monozygotic twins, all aged about 18 to 30 years. The RNA used for TCR libraries was isolated from peripheral blood mononuclear cells. The receptor library was made with 5' RACE. The listed sequencing device is Illumina HiSeq 2000. Template switching introduced a universal primer binding site; the final cDNA contained a unique molecular identifier, enabling accurate counting of TCR cDNA molecules. Specific primers in the conserved constant-segment region were used to synthesize first-strand cDNA for the TCR alpha and beta chains. Each cDNA library was double barcoded, with a SMART-Mk sample barcode plus Illumina barcodes, to control for contamination. TruSeq adapter sequences, together with Illumina sample barcodes, were added in two successive PCR steps. TCR alpha and beta cDNA libraries were sequenced on the Illumina HiSeq platform with custom primers. The authors' analysis ran thus. Unique molecular identifiers were extracted from raw reads with MiGEC, and CDR3 positions were determined with MiXCR. Recombination models were inferred per individual with the repgenHMM and IGoR tools using an EM algorithm. The tcR package in R was used for shared clonotype analysis, with sharing normalized by the product of cloneset sizes. Out-of-frame nonproductive sequences were analyzed to study raw recombination free of thymic and clonal selection effects. TCRdb reprocessed the public reads (quality trimming at Q25 with fastp, clone calling with MiXCR) and kept in-frame beta chains. Rows matching on CDR3 protein sequence are summarized as one entry with the most common DNA and genes. TCRdb's processing, not the authors' own work, is the source of the V and J calls. This sample holds a few hundred thousand distinct CDR3 sequences; roughly 9.9% were observed only once. Around 3.1% of the sample goes to the ten largest clones.

General conclusions and limits of the study: Compared with coincidental sharing between unrelated individuals, an excess of low generation-probability sequences was observed among out-of-frame TCR alpha sequences shared between twins. In beta out-of-frame sequences, excess twin sharing was weaker, because having fewer shared sequences lowered the signal-to-noise ratio. Invariant T cells such as MAIT and iNKT could partly confound zero-insertion analyses, though diverse VJ usage argued against this for most clonotypes. Fewer insertions were carried by abundant cord blood beta clonotypes, a similar but weaker trend appeared in young adult naive repertoires, and no such trend appeared in memory repertoires. Conclusions relied on cross-sectional statistical analysis, since the same donors could not be followed over many years. In monozygotic twins, out-of-frame TCR alpha sharing was systematically underestimated by recombination models, although the models agreed with sharing between unrelated individuals.

These data are also associated with another study on yellow fever vaccine responses in identical twins. Reported in the second study: The T cell response to vaccination in identical twins was reported by the authors to appear partly convergent and partly personalized. In identical twins, the study followed T cell clones that responded to the vaccine with precision.

The chain uses TRBV7-9 and TRBJ2-7; the D segment could be TRBD1, given 5 matching bases. The source material was PBMCs. The TCR originated in a woman between 18 and 29 years old in good health. CDR3 sequence: CASSFSLDSSSYEQYF. The nucleotide sequence is given as TGTGCCAGCAGCTTCAGCCTCGACAGCAGCTCCTACGAGCAGTACTTC.